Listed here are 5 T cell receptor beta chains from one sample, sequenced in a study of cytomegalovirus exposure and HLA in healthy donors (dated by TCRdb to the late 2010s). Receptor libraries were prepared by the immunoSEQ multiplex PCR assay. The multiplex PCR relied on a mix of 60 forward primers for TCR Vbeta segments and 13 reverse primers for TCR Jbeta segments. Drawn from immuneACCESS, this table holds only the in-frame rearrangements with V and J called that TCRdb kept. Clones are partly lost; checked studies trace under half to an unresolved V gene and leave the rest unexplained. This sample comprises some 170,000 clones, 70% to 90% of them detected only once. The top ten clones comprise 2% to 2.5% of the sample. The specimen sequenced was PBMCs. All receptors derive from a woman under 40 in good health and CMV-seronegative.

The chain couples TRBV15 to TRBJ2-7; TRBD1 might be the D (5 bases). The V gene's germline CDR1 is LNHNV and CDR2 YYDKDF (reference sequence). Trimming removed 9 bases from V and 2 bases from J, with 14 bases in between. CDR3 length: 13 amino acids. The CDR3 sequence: CATGLGRPYEQYF. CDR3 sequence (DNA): TGTGCCACGGGGCTCGGCAGACCCTACGAGCAGTACTTC.

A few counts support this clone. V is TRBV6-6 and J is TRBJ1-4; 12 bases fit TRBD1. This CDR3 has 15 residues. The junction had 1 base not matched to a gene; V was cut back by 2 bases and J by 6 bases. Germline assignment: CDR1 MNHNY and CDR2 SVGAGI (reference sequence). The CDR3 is CASSYGTGGHEKLFF. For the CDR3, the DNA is TGTGCCAGCAGTTACGGGACAGGGGGCCATGAAAAACTGTTTTTT.

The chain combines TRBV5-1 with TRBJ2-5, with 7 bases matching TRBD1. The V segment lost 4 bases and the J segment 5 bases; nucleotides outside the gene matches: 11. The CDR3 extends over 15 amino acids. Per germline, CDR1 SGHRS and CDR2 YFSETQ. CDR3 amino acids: CASSPKNDRVETQYF. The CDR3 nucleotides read TGCGCCAGCAGCCCCAAAAACGACAGGGTCGAGACCCAGTACTTC.

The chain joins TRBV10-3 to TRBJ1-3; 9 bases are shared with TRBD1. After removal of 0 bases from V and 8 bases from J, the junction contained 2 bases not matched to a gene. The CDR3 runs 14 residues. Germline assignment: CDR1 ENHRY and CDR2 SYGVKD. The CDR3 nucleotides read TGTGCCATCAGTGAGTCGACAGGGGGGGACACCATATATTTT. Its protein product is CAISESTGGDTIYF.

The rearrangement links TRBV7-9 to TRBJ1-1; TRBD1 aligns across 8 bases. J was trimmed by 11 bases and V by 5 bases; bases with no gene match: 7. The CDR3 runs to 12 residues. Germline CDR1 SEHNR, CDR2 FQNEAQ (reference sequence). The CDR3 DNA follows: TGTGCCAGCAGCCTGGACAGGGAGAGGGCTTTCTTT. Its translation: CASSLDRERAFF.